This TCR beta chain emerged from a study of identical twins. One entry per CDR3 protein, called by TCRdb with MiXCR from the 5' RACE reads. The table includes approximately 700,000 distinct CDR3 sequences, about 20% detected once. For this clonotype: Its antigen is still unknown.

General study results and limits: Cord blood's abundant beta clonotypes had fewer insertions, unlike memory repertoires.

There are 12 residues in the CDR3. Germline V gene data show CDR1 as MNHEY and CDR2 as SVGAGI. V was clipped by 8 bases and J by 10 bases; unmatched bases: 9. The data also belong to a second study, concerning T cells expressing NK-cell markers. From that paper: Source material for TCR beta repertoires consisted of sorted CD3+CD56+NKG2C+, CD3+CD56+NKG2C- and CD3+CD56-NKG2C+ T cells. Seven of the eight sequenced donors were classified as HCMV-seropositive, and one was classified as seronegative. For 5 to 7 donors, the dominant NKG2C+ clonotypes made up about 1.0-7.5% of their CD8+ T cells.

The chain employs TRBV6-5 and TRBJ1-1; 8 positions agree with TRBD1. Source material: PBMCs. The sequence was obtained from a woman younger than 35 in good health. The CDR3 spells CASGQGTLGAFF. The CDR3 region has the DNA TGTGCCAGCGGACAGGGCACCCTCGGAGCTTTCTTT.